The TCR beta chain described here comes from a study of regulatory T cells in long-lasting Graves disease. General study points: Newly diagnosed patients shared 850 to 1,000 public clonotypes; persistent patients shared some 2,600. Persistent Graves' patients possessed reduced TCR diversity relative to recently diagnosed ones.

Library construction for TCR beta used iRepertoire HTBI primers and Arm-PCR of CDR3 regions. Authors' data handling: Identified segments across samples numbered roughly 60 TRBV and around 13 TRBJ. MiXCR was run by TCRdb on the multiplex PCR reads, yielding one entry per CDR3 protein. For this entry, the V and J calls and clone size follow TCRdb and not the study's own pipeline. This table holds roughly 400,000 distinct CDR3 sequences, 20% to 25% found once. This clonotype was counted between two and nine times. What it recognizes is unknown. Germline and junction disagree at one end, which may indicate a read error. CDR3 length: 13 amino acids. Germline CDR1 MNHNS, CDR2 SASEGT. Time point meaning: persistent/refractory GD, antithyroid drugs over 5 years with positive TRAb. Isolated PBMC RNA provided the starting material for the TCR library.

Sequences were derived from peripheral blood mononuclear cells (PBMCs), sampled when the disease was refractory, from a patient treated with antithyroid drugs. The sequence came from a female donor with Graves disease. The chain employs TRBV6-1 and TRBJ2-7; tentatively, D is TRBD1 (5 bases). CDR3 bases: TGTGCCAGCACAGGGCCGAACTCCTGCGAGCAGTACTTC. Residues: CASTGPNSCEQYF.